This TCR beta chain was identified in a study of blood T cell repertoires in COVID-19. Overall study context: The United States, Italy and Spain provided the acute and convalescent COVID-19 samples. From T cells, B-cell-depleted T cells, or PBMCs came the material, which was cDNA or gDNA.

Authors' processing steps: Scientists estimated how many nucleated cells there were by amplifying reference gene primers. Sequencing used immunoSEQ multiplex PCR; TCRdb keeps in-frame clones, though not all of them. V and J calls and clone size are as listed in that table; D and trimming were resolved from the DNA. The data show just over 300,000 clones, with approximately 90% seen just once and approximately 2% held by the top ten. Germline V gives CDR1 PRHDT, CDR2 FYEKMQ (reference sequence). The CDR3 spans 14 residues. Trimming shortened V by 2 bases and J by 5 bases, and 13 bases separated the two germline ends. The table lists this clone with a count of one.

The source is a man aged 18 to 30 with active or convalescent COVID-19. This chain uses TRBV13 with TRBJ2-7, with D uncertain. Sequencing was performed on peripheral blood. CDR3 region: CASSLRLLGHEQYF. The CDR3 region has the DNA TGTGCCAGCAGCTTAAGACTCCTCGGCCACGAGCAGTACTTC.